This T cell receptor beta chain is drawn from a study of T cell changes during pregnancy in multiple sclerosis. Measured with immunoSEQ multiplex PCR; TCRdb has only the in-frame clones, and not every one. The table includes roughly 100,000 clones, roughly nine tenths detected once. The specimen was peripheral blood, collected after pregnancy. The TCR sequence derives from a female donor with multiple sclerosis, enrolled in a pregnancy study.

The CDR3 DNA follows: TGTGCCAGCAGCCCCAACAGACAGGGTAATCAGCCCCAGCATTTT. As protein: CASSPNRQGNQPQHF. V and J are TRBV11-2 and TRBJ1-5; 7 bases line up with TRBD1. CDR3 length: 15 amino acids. CDR1 is SGHAT and CDR2 is FQNNGV in the germline V gene. With V trimmed by 5 bases and J by 4 bases, 8 bases remained unmatched.